This note documents a single TCR beta chain sequence. Its antigen is not identified. CD8 cells classed as naive were CD45RO-negative and positively selected for CCR7, excluding terminally differentiated effector memory CD45RA+ cells. Germline V gene lookup returns CDR1 SGHAT and CDR2 FQNNGV. The CDR3 extends over 16 amino acids. Trimming pared 4 bases from V and 0 bases from J, leaving 15 bases between. The source of the sample is a study of shared clonotypes between healthy human individuals. Study results and caveats: Shared across several donors were around 5% of the naive CD4 clonotypes.

Deep-level running was used for the assay. Replicate PCRs from sorted subsets contained approximately 220 ng DNA, which is some 30,000 T cell genomes. Generated by immunoSEQ multiplex PCR, the TCRdb table keeps only in-frame clones and is missing some. This table has more than 2 million clones, roughly 93% appearing once. The receptor was derived from a young man in good health. Some clones in this sample may be carry-over from other donors' samples. This rearrangement joins TRBV11-2 to TRBJ1-1; D is unresolved. The sample was naive CD8+ T cells from PBMCs. This CDR3 is CASSSPLTLLNTEAFF. CDR3 bases: TGTGCCAGCAGCTCCCCCTTGACTCTATTGAACACTGAAGCTTTCTTT.